This paragraph covers one T cell receptor beta chain sequence. No antigen is known for it. V was trimmed by 4 bases and J by 3 bases, leaving 11 bases between them. This CDR3 is built from 14 residues. Germline assignment: CDR1 SGDLS and CDR2 YYNGEE. The entry originates in a study of beta chain features in type 1 diabetes. Study-level background: Comparable age, gender and cell yields were observed in patients relative to healthy donors.

Expressed TCRB transcripts got sequenced, as all isolated RNA was reverse transcribed. The assay was immunoSEQ multiplex PCR, and TCRdb's table has in-frame clones only and misses some. The profile covers 300,000 to 450,000 clones, with about 19% appearing a single time and 0.044% taken by the ten largest. Study-wide results and caveats: Equally in patients and controls, shorter templates might have been favored by PCR.

V and J are TRBV9 and TRBJ1-3; D ambiguous. Sequencing was performed on naive CD4+ T cells from blood. The TCR was taken from a woman aged 18-30 years in good health. The CDR3 is CASSRSSRGNTIYF. The CDR3, as DNA: TGTGCCAGCAGCCGGAGTAGCCGTGGAAACACCATATATTTT.